The TCR beta chain described here comes from a study of blood T cells in healthy people across ages. General study findings and limits: Investigators viewed diversity estimates from one million T cells as underestimates, the study reported. It was not known whether donors were CMV positive (a possible confounder of expanded clonotype changes). Among long-lived donors, naive CD4+ cells were more numerous and diversity higher than in aged donors.

It was with a sample-barcoded 5' primer and a J-beta primer mix that a second PCR of roughly 7 to 12 cycles was run. TCRdb reprocessed the 5' RACE reads via MiXCR and lists one record per CDR3 protein. The sample has over a million distinct CDR3 sequences; roughly 43% are singletons. Isolated PBMCs totaled at least 7 million in each sample. Germline V gene sequence: CDR1 SGHTA, CDR2 FQGNSA. V dropped 1 base and J dropped 1; count of bases not matched to a gene: 5. This CDR3 is built from 16 residues. Of note for this clonotype: Its target is unknown.

V is TRBV7-2 and J is TRBJ2-3; TRBD2 matches 7 bases. The TCR comes from a woman under 30 in good health. The sample consisted of blood. This CDR3 is CASSLVGTTGTDTQYF. The CDR3 bases are TGTGCCAGCAGCTTAGTGGGGACTACGGGCACAGATACGCAGTATTTT.